These 14 T cell receptor beta chains share one sample of origin, sequenced in a study of T-cell memory formation after mild COVID-19. TCRdb used MiXCR to reprocess the 5' RACE reads, holding one entry per CDR3 protein. The table records around 250,000 distinct CDR3 sequences, around a tenth of them present only once. Specimen: PBMCs or a T cell subset sorted from them (not recorded which). The source of these receptors is a man aged 18-30 years who had mild COVID-19 (a few samples of this study predate the infection). Cell type and time point are not known.

The chain employs TRBV10-3 and TRBJ2-1; D is perhaps TRBD2 (6 bases). Per the germline V gene, CDR1 is ENHRY and CDR2 is SYGVKD. This CDR3 spans 14 amino acids. V was trimmed by 3 bases and J by 7 bases, leaving 13 bases between them. DNA for the CDR3: TGTGCCATCAGTGATATCGGGGGTTGGAATGAGCAGTTCTTC. This gives the protein CAISDIGGWNEQFF.

The chain recombines TRBV4-1 with TRBJ2-4, with 8 nucleotides matching TRBD1. J was trimmed by 0 bases and V by 4 bases; bases with no gene match: 5. In germline, CDR1 is MGHRA, CDR2 YSYEKL. This CDR3 spans 16 amino acids. The CDR3 nucleotides are TGCGCCAGCAGCCCTCGACAGGGGATAGCCAAAAACATTCAGTACTTC. Translated, it gives CASSPRQGIAKNIQYF.

This clonotype was seen at least ten times. This sequence joins TRBV11-2 and TRBJ2-2; maybe TRBD2 (6 bases). The CDR3 extends over 16 amino acids. With 5 bases removed from V and 7 bases from J, the gap between germline ends came to 20 bases. CDR1 and CDR2 from the germline V gene are SGHAT and FQNNGV. CDR3 nucleotide sequence: TGTGCCAGCAGCCCAACCCTGGAGGGGTGGGGCGGGGAGCTGTTTTTT. It specifies CASSPTLEGWGGELFF.

This clonotype occurred many times. The CDR3 DNA follows: TGCAGCCAGGGGGGTATCTCCTATAATTCACCCCTCCACTTT. Its protein product is CSQGGISYNSPLHF. The chain couples TRBV20-1 to TRBJ1-6; 7 nucleotides line up with TRBD1. The CDR3 extends over 14 amino acids. Germline V gives CDR1 DFQATT, CDR2 SNEGSKA (reference sequence).

The sample holds a few counts of this clonotype. This chain uses TRBV29-1 with TRBJ2-3, with D maybe TRBD1 (5 bases). V was shortened by 8 bases and J by 1 base, with 7 bases between the two germline ends. The CDR3 loop spans 11 amino acids. In germline, CDR1 is SQVTM, CDR2 ANQGSEA. In DNA, the CDR3 is TGCAGCTACAGGCGCACAGATACGCAGTATTTT. Its translation: CSYRRTDTQYF.

In this sample, this clonotype turned up a few times. The chain has TRBV12-3 or TRBV12-4 and TRBJ1-1, with a weak D call TRBD1 (5 bases). The CDR3 spans 14 residues. V lost 5 bases and J 2 bases, leaving 12 bases between the germline ends. CDR3 in amino acids: CASSNQGFNTEAFF. The CDR3 DNA follows: TGTGCCAGCAGTAACCAGGGTTTCAACACTGAAGCTTTCTTT.

The chain joins TRBV4-1 to TRBJ2-7; D possibly uses TRBD1 or TRBD2 (5 bases each). Per the germline V gene, CDR1 is MGHRA and CDR2 is YSYEKL. Trimming took off 3 bases at V and 2 bases at J, with 11 bases between the two ends. CDR3 size: 14 residues. The CDR3 bases are TGCGCCAGCAGCCAGGGGGTCGTGGCCTACGAGCAGTACTTC. Its translation: CASSQGVVAYEQYF.

This clonotype was recorded a few times. The DNA of the CDR3 is TGCAGTGCTAGGATGTTAGGGCAGCCCAACACCGGGGAGCTGTTTTTT. Translating it yields CSARMLGQPNTGELFF. The V gene is TRBV20-1, the J gene TRBJ2-2; D is unclear. The CDR3 contains 16 residues. Germline CDR1 and CDR2: DFQATT and SNEGSKA (reference sequence). V lost 3 bases to trimming and J lost 2 bases, with 16 bases between them.

This sequence joins TRBV5-1 and TRBJ2-6; 12 nucleotides agree with TRBD2. After removal of 1 base from V and 0 bases from J, the junction contained 8 bases not matched to a gene. The CDR3 totals 20 residues. CDR1 and CDR2 (germline): SGHRS, YFSETQ. For the CDR3, the DNA is TGCGCCAGCAGCTTGCGACTAGCGGGGGAATTATTCTCTGGGGCCAACGTCCTGACTTTC. Encoded protein: CASSLRLAGELFSGANVLTF.

The genes are TRBV6-5 and TRBJ1-1; D is perhaps TRBD1 (6 bases). V dropped 2 bases and J dropped 4 bases, with 8 bases sitting between them. The CDR3 totals 13 residues. Germline V lookup: CDR1 MNHEY, CDR2 SVGAGI. For the CDR3, the DNA is TGTGCCAGCAGTTACCGGACAGCCACTGAAGCTTTCTTT. It specifies CASSYRTATEAFF.

The J gene is TRBJ2-1, the V gene TRBV9, with D uncertain. From germline, CDR1 is SGDLS and CDR2 YYNGEE. There are 15 residues in the CDR3. V was clipped by 0 bases and J by 3 bases, with 10 bases between them. The CDR3 sequence is CASSVGATYYNEQFF. The CDR3 DNA reads TGTGCCAGCAGCGTAGGGGCAACCTACTACAATGAGCAGTTCTTC.

This clonotype came up a few times. This chain connects TRBV24-1 to TRBJ1-5; D may be TRBD1 (6 bases). The CDR3 spans 15 residues. CDR1 and CDR2 (germline): KGHDR, SFDVKD. Trimming removed 4 bases from V and 1 base from J, with 10 bases in between. CDR3 in DNA: TGTGCCACCAGTGACCACGACAGGAGCAATCAGCCCCAGCATTTT. It codes for CATSDHDRSNQPQHF.

In this sample, this clonotype turned up many times. The V gene is TRBV27, the J gene TRBJ2-1, with 10 bases lining up with TRBD2. The CDR3 contains 15 residues. Germline V gives CDR1 MNHEY, CDR2 SMNVEV (reference sequence). With V trimmed by 7 bases and J by 7 bases, 10 bases remained unmatched. The CDR3 DNA reads TGTGCCAGCACCACTCCTAGCGGGGGTGGAAATGAGCAGTTCTTC. Its translation: CASTTPSGGGNEQFF.

This clonotype was observed a few times. This chain uses TRBV6-6 with TRBJ1-2; D is possibly TRBD1 (6 bases). This CDR3 contains 15 residues. V lost 6 bases and J 3 bases, leaving 17 bases between the germline ends. Germline CDR1 and CDR2: MNHNY and SVGAGI (reference sequence). The CDR3 reads CASSLRGGADYGYTF. The CDR3 DNA follows: TGTGCCAGCAGCCTACGCGGGGGGGCGGACTATGGCTACACCTTC.